This TCR beta chain was observed in a study of blood T cell repertoires in COVID-19 (dated by TCRdb to between 2020 and 2021). Regarding the research as a whole: Collaborator samples came from the United States, Italy and Spain and covered acute and convalescent phases of COVID-19. The material from the prospective study consisted of cDNA or gDNA derived from T cells, B-cell-depleted T cells, or PBMCs. The dataset comprised deeply sampled blood TCRbeta repertoires from subjects exposed to, actively infected with, or recovered from COVID-19. A freely available public database, intended as a resource for researchers studying the immune response to SARS-CoV-2, is where the repertoires were released. The samples were drawn from two sources: the first 160 participants of the ongoing ImmuneRACE study, and 1,000 to 1,500 subjects contributed by 6 global collaborators. Nearly every sample came with metadata listing a de-identified subject ID, COVID-19 status, age in years and sex. Where available, HLA class I and class II types were obtained from metadata supplied by the sample provider rather than from assay-based typing. The investigation overall reported the following: Clinical and demographic metadata were provided uncurated, with the amount varying by source and participant.

TCRbeta CDR3 regions were amplified from genomic DNA by means of the immunoSEQ Assay, a bias-controlled multiplex PCR. From the authors' description of their analysis: Nucleated cell counts per sample were estimated from amplification of reference gene primers within the assay. To quantify the absolute abundance of each unique TCRbeta CDR3 rearrangement, sequence reads were collapsed and filtered. For each sample, productive Simpson clonality was calculated as the square root of Simpson's diversity index across productive rearrangements. This immuneACCESS table, as held by TCRdb, lists in-frame sequences with V and J called but not all clones. Of the missing ones, under half trace to an unresolved V gene in checked studies; the others have no known cause. Clone size and V and J calls were adopted from that table, with D and trimming inferred from the DNA. For this sample there are around 280,000 clones; approximately 83% appear just once. The biggest ten clones account for approximately 2% of the sample.

Trimming leaves V shorter by 6 bases and J shorter by 4 bases, with the junction holding 11 bases beyond the gene matches. The CDR3 measures 16 amino acids from cysteine to phenylalanine. CDR3 DNA is the only sequence kept; it has 48 bases, read in frame from the first base. The germline V gene (reference sequence) supplies CDR1 PRHDT and CDR2 FYEKMQ. Another Seattle source contributed samples from volunteer blood donors who had recovered from COVID-19. The collaborating institutions used their own protocols to collect whole blood in K2EDTA tubes. For TCRbeta analysis, collaborators shipped samples as frozen whole blood, isolated PBMCs, or DNA extracted from either of those sample types. Points on this clone: Its antigen is unknown. Base quality data are lacking; no much larger clone is found one base away.

The receptor comes from a woman aged 30 to 39 who had recovered from COVID-19. Here the chain combines TRBV13 and TRBJ2-3; 9 central nucleotides agree with TRBD1. The sequencing input was peripheral blood. The sequenced DNA: TGTGCCAGCAGTTTGTCACCGGGACAGGGATCAGATACGCAGTATTTT. Its translation is CASSLSPGQGSDTQYF.